This T cell receptor beta chain was captured in a study of beta chain features in type 1 diabetes. This clone was detected only a few times. Its antigen is undetermined. Regarding the study as a whole: TCRB CDR3 length was moderately but significantly reduced in all four CD4+ subsets of Type 1 diabetes patients.

As every portion of the isolated RNA was reverse transcribed, the sequencing read expressed TCRB transcripts. Some clones are missing from TCRdb's copy, which holds only in-frame ones; the method was immunoSEQ multiplex PCR. The sample yields under 300,000 clones, 16% seen once. This TCR derives from a man younger than 40 with type 1 diabetes. Sequencing input: naive CD4+ T cells from blood.

The CDR3 loop is CASSLWGGSSYEQYF. CDR3 nucleotides: TGTGCCAGCAGTTTATGGGGAGGGTCATCCTACGAGCAGTACTTC. The genes are TRBV28 and TRBJ2-7; 7 bases are a match to TRBD2. Germline assignment: CDR1 MDHEN and CDR2 SYDVKM. The CDR3 has 15 amino acids. The V and J ends lost 0 bases and 1 base, in that order; junction bases with no gene match: 3.